This record covers a single T cell receptor beta chain. The CDR3 has 15 residues. With 2 bases removed from V and 8 bases from J, the gap between germline ends came to 15 bases. CDR1 and CDR2 from the germline V gene are MNHEY and SVGEGT. In the authors' methods: For nucleated cells, counts were estimated from reference gene primer amplification. Assay used: immunoSEQ multiplex PCR; TCRdb lists only in-frame clones, some missing. D and trimming were read from the DNA, whereas the V and J calls and clone size are those reported in that table. Counted here are 150,000 to 180,000 clones, around four fifths occurring once; the ten biggest clones make up roughly 3.7%. This sample is part of a study of blood T cell repertoires in COVID-19. Across the whole study: The United States, Italy and Spain provided the acute and convalescent COVID-19 samples.

The sequencing sample was made of peripheral blood. This TCR came from a woman older than 75 with acute or convalescent COVID-19. The rearrangement uses TRBV6-2 or TRBV6-3 and TRBJ1-4; a weak D match, TRBD1 (6 bases). The CDR3 region has the DNA TGTGCCAGCAGTTACGGGGGGGCCACGCAAGAAAAACTGTTTTTT. Its protein product is CASSYGGATQEKLFF.